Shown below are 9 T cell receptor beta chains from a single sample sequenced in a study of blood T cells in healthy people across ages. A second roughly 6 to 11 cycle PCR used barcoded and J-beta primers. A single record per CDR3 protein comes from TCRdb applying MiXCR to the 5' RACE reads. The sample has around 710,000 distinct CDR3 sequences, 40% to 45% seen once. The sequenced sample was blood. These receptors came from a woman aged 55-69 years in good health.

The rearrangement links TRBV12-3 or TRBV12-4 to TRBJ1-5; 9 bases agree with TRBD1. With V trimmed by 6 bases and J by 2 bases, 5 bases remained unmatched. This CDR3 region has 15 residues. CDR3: CASRDRGGGNQPQHF. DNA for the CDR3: TGTGCCAGCAGGGACAGGGGTGGGGGCAATCAGCCCCAGCATTTT.

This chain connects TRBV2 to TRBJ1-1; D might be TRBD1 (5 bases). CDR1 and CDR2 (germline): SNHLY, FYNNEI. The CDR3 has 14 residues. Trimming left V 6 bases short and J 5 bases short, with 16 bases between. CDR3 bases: TGTGCCAGCAGCCCGAGTCAGGGAAGTACTGAAGCTTTCTTT. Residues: CASSPSQGSTEAFF.

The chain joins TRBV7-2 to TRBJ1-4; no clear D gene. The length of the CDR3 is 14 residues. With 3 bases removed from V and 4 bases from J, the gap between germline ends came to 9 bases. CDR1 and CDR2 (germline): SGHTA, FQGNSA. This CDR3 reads CASSFQALNEKLFF. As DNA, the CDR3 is TGTGCCAGCAGCTTCCAAGCCCTTAATGAAAAACTGTTTTTT.

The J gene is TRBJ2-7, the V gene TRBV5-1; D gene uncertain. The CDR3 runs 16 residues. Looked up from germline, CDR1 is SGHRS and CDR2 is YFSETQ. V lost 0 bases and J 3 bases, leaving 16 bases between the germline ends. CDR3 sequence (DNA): TGCGCCAGCAGCTTGGCCAAGGCGGCTTCACTCTACGAGCAGTACTTC. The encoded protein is CASSLAKAASLYEQYF. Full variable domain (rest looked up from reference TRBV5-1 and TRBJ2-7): KAGVTQTPRYLIKTRGQQVTLSCSPISGHRSVSWYQQTPGQGLQFLFEYFSETQRNKGNFPGRFSGRQFSNSRSEMNVSTLELGDSALYLCASSLAKAASLYEQYFGPGTRLTVT.

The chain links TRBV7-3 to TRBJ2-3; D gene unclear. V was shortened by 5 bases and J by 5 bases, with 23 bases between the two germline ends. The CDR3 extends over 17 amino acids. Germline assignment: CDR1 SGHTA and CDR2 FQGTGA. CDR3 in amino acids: CASSLNHASLIGDTQYF. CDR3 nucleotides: TGTGCCAGCAGCCTAAATCACGCCTCACTAATTGGAGATACGCAGTATTTT.

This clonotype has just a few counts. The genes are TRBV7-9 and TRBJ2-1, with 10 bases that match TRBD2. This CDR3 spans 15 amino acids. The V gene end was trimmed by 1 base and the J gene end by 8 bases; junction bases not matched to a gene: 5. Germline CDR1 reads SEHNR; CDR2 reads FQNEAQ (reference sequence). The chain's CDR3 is CASSLEIAGGDEQFF. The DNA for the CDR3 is TGTGCCAGCAGCTTAGAAATAGCGGGGGGCGATGAGCAGTTCTTC.

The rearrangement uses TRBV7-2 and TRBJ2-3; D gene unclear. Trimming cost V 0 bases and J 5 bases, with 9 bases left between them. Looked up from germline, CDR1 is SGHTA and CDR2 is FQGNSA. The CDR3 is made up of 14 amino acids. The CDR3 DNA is TGTGCCAGCAGCTTAGCCCTAGTTATAGATACGCAGTATTTT. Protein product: CASSLALVIDTQYF.

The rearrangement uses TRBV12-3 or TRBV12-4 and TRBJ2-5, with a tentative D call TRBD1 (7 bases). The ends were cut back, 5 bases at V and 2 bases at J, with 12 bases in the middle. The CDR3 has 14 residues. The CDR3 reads CASSPGGLQETQYF. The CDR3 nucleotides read TGTGCCAGCAGTCCAGGGGGGTTGCAAGAGACCCAGTACTTC.

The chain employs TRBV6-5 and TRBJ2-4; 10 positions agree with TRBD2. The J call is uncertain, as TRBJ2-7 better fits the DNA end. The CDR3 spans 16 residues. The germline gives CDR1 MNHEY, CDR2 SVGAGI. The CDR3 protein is CASSYPSGREPSEQYF. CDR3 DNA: TGTGCCAGCAGTTACCCCAGCGGGAGGGAACCGAGCGAGCAGTACTTC.